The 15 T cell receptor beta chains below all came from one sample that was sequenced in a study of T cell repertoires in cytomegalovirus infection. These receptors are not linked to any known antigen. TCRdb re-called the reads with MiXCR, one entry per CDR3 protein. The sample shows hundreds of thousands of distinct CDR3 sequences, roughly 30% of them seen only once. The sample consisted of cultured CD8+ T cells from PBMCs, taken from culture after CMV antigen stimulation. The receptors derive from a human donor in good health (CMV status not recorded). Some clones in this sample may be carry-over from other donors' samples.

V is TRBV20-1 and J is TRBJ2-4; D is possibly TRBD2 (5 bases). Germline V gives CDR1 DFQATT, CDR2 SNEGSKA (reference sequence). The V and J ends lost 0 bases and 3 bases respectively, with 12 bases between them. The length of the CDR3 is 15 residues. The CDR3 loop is CSARDLEGSKNIQYF. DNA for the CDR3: TGCAGTGCTAGAGATCTTGAGGGAAGCAAAAACATTCAGTACTTC.

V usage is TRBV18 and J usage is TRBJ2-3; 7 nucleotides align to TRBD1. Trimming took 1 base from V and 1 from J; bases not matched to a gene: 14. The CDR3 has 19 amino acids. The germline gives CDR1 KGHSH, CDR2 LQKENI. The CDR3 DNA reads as TGTGCCAGCTCACCACTGGAACAGGGGCGAACAACTCGCACAGATACGCAGTATTTT. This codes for CASSPLEQGRTTRTDTQYF. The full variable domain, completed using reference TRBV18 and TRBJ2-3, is NAGVMQNPRHLVRRRGQEARLRCSPMKGHSHVYWYRQLPEEGLKFMVYLQKENIIDESGMPKERFSAEFPKEGPSILRIQQVVRGDSAAYFCASSPLEQGRTTRTDTQYFGPGTRLTVL.

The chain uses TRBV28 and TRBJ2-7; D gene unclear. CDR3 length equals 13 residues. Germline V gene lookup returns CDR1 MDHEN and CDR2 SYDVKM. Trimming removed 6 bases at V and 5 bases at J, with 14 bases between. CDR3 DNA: TGTGCCAGCAGCCCCCTAGGCTTTGACGAGCAGTACGTC. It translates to CASSPLGFDEQYV.

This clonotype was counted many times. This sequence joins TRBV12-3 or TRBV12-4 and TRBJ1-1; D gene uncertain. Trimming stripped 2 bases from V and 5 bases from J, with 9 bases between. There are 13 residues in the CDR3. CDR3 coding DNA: TGTGCCAGCAGTTTATCCCCTCGGACTGAAGCTTTCTTT. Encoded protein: CASSLSPRTEAFF.

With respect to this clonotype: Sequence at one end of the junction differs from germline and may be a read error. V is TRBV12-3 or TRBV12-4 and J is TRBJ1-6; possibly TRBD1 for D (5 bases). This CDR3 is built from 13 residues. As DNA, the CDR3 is TGTGCCAACAGTTTCGGGGGGAATTCACCCCTCCACTTT. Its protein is CANSFGGNSPLHF.

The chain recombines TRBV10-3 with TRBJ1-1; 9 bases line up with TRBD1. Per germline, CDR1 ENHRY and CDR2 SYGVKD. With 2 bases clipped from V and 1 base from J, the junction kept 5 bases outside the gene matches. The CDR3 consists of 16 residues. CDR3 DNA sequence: TGTGCCATCAGTGAGGGACAGGGGTTGAAGAACACTGAAGCTTTCTTT. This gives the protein CAISEGQGLKNTEAFF.

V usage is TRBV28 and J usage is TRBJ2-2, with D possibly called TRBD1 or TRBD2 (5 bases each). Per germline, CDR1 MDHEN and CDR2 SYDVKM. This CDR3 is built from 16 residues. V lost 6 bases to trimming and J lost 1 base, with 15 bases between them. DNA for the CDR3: TGTGCCAGCAGACTGTCGGGGCGGAAGAACACCGGGGAGCTGTTTTTT. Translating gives CASRLSGRKNTGELFF.

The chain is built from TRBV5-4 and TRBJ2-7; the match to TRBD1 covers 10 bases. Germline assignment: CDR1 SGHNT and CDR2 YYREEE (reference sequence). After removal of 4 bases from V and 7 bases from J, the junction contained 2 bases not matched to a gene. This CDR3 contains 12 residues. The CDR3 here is CASSGDRGEQYV. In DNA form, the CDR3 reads TGTGCCAGCAGCGGGGACAGGGGAGAGCAGTACGTC.

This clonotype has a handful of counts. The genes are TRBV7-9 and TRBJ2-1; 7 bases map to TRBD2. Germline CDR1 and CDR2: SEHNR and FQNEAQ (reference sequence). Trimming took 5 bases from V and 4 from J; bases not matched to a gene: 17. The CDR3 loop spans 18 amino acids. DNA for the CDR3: TGTGCCAGCAGCCCGACTAGACTTGGGGGGGAGTGGTACAATGAGCAGTTCTTC. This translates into CASSPTRLGGEWYNEQFF.

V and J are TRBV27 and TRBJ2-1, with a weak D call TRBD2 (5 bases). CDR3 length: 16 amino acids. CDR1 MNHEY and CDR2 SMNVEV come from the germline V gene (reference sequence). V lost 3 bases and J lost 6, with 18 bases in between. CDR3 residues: CASSFIGKSGINEQFF. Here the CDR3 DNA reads TGTGCCAGCAGTTTTATCGGAAAGTCCGGGATCAATGAGCAGTTCTTC.

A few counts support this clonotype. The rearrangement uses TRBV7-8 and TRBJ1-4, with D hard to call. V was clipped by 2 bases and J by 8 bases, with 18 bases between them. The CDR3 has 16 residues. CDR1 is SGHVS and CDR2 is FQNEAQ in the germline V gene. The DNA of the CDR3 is TGTGCCAGCAGCTTAAGGGAGGGCATTTTCCGGGAAAAACTGTTTTTT. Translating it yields CASSLREGIFREKLFF.

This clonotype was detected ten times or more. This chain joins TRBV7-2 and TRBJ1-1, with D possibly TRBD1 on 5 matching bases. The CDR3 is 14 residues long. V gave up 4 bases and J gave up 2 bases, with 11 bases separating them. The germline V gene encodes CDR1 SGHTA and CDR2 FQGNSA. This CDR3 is CASSYQTDNTEAFF. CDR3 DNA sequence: TGTGCCAGCAGCTACCAGACAGATAACACTGAAGCTTTCTTT.

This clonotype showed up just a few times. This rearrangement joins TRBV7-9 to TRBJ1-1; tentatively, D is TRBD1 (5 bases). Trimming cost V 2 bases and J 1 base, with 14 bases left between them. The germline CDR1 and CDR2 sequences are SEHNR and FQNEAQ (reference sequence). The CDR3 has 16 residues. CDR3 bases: TGTGCCAGCAGCTTAACAGATAGGGACCCGAACACTGAAGCTTTCTTT. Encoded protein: CASSLTDRDPNTEAFF.

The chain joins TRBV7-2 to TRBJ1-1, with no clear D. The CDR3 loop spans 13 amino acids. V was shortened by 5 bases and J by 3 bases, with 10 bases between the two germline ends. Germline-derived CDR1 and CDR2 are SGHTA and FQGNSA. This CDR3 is CASSQRGYTEAFF. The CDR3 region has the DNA TGTGCCAGCAGCCAGCGGGGTTACACTGAAGCTTTCTTT.

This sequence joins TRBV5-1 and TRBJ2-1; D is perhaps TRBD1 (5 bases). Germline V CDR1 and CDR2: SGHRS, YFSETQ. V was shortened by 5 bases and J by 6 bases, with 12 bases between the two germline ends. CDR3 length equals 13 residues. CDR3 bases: TGCGCCAGCAGTCGACAGAAGTCCAATGAGCAGTTCTTC. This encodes CASSRQKSNEQFF.